The 2 T cell receptor beta chains presented below share a single source sample, sequenced in a study of response to subunit inactivated influenza vaccine. TCRdb analysed the RT-PCR reads with MiXCR anew, one entry per CDR3 protein. The table includes approximately 530,000 distinct CDR3 sequences, over 10% detected once. Sequencing was performed on PBMCs from blood, taken about 40 days after vaccination. The receptor set was obtained from a man over 45 who received an inactivated influenza vaccine.

In its sample, this clonotype was seen many times. The genes are TRBV4-3 and TRBJ2-7, with 10 bases that match TRBD2. This CDR3 is built from 13 residues. The junction had 7 bases not matched to a gene; V was cut back by 5 bases and J by 9 bases. Germline CDR1 reads LGHNA; CDR2 reads YSLEER. The CDR3 bases are TGCGCCAGCAGCGTGTCTAGCGGGAGCAGGCAGTACTTC. As protein: CASSVSSGSRQYF.

In its sample, this clonotype was seen a few times. V gene TRBV3-1 combines with J gene TRBJ2-1; D is unresolved. With 0 bases removed from V and 3 bases from J, the gap between germline ends came to 6 bases. Looked up from germline, CDR1 is LGHDT and CDR2 is YNNKEL (reference sequence). The CDR3 contains 14 residues. The CDR3 protein is CASSQDLSYNEQFF. In DNA, the CDR3 is TGTGCCAGCAGCCAAGATTTAAGCTACAATGAGCAGTTCTTC.